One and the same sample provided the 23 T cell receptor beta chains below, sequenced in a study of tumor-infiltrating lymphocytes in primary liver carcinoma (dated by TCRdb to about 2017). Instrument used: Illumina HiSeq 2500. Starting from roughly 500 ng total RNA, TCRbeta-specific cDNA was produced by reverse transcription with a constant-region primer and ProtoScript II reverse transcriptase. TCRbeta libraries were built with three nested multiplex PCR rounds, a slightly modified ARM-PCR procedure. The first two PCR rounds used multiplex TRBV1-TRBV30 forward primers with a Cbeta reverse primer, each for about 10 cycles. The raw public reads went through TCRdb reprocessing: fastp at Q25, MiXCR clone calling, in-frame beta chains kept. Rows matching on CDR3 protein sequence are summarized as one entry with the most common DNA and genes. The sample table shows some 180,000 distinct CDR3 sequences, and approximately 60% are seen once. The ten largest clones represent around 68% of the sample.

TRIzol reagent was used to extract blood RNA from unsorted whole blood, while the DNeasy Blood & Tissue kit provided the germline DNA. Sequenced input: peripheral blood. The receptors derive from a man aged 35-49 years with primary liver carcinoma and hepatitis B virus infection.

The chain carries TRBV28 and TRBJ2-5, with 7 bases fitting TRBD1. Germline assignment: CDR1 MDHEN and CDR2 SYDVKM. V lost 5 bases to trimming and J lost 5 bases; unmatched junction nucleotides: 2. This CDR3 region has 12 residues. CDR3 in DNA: TGTGCCAGCAGTGCGGACAGGGAGACCCAGTACTTC. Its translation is CASSADRETQYF.

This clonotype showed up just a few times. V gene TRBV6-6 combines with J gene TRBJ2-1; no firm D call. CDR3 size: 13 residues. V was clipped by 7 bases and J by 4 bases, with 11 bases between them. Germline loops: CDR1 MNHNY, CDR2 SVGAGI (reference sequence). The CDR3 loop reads CASIEAKYNEQFF. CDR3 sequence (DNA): TGTGCCAGCATAGAAGCGAAGTACAATGAGCAGTTCTTC.

This chain's CDR3 is CASTELGQEINEQFF. The CDR3 DNA reads TGTGCCAGCACTGAGCTAGGACAGGAGATCAATGAGCAGTTCTTC. The chain uses TRBV6-1 and TRBJ2-1; 7 bases are shared with TRBD1. From germline, CDR1 is MNHNS and CDR2 SASEGT. V dropped 7 bases and J dropped 6; count of bases not matched to a gene: 12. The CDR3 contains 15 residues.

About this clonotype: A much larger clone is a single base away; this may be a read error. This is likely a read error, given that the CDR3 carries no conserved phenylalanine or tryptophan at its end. CDR3 loop: CSVRQERNQPQHS. CDR3 coding DNA: TGCAGCGTTCGACAGGAGCGCAATCAGCCCCAGCATTCT. The rearrangement links TRBV29-1 to TRBJ1-5, with D perhaps matching TRBD1 (6 bases). The CDR3 length is 13 residues. Germline assignment: CDR1 SQVTM and CDR2 ANQGSEA. V lost 5 bases and J 2 bases, leaving 10 bases between the germline ends.

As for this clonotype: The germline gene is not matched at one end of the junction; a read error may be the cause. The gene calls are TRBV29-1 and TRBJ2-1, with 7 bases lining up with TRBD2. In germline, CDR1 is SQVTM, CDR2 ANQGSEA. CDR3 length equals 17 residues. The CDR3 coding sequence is TGCAGCCTTGAAGATCGCCGCGGGGGACCCACCTACAATGAGCAGTTCTTC. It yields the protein CSLEDRRGGPTYNEQFF.

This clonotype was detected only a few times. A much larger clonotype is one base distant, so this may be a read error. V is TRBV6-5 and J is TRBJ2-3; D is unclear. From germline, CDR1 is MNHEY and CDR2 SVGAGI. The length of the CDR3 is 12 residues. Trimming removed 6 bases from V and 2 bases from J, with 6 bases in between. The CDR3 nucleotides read TGTGCCAGCAGAAGCCTCACAGATACGCAGTATTTT. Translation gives CASRSLTDTQYF.

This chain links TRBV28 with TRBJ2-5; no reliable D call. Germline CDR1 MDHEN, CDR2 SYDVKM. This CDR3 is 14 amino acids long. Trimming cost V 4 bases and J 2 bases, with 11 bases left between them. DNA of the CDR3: TGTGCCAGCAGTTCGGGCCAGCTACAAGAGACCCAGTACTTC. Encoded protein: CASSSGQLQETQYF. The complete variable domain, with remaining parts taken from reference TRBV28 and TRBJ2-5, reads DVKVTQSSRYLVKRTGEKVFLECVQDMDHENMFWYRQDPGLGLRLIYFSYDVKMKEKGDIPEGYSVSREKKERFSLILESASTNQTSMYLCASSSGQLQETQYFGPGTRLLVL.

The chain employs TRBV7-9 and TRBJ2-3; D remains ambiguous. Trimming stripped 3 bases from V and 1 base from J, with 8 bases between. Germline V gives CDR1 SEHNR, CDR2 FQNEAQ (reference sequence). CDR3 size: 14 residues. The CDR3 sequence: CASSFTTRTDTQYF. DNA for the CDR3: TGTGCCAGCAGCTTTACTACGCGCACAGATACGCAGTATTTT.

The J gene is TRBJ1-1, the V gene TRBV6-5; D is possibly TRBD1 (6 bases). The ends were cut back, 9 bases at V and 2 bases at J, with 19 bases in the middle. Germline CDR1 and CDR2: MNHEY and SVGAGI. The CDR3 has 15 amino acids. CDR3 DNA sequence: TGTGCCAGTAGGTGCGCAGGGGCGGGAAACACTGAAGCTTTCTTT. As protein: CASRCAGAGNTEAFF.

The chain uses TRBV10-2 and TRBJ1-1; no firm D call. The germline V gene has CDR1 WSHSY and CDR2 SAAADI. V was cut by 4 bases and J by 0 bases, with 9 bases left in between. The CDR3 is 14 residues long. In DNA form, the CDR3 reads TGCGCCAGCAGTGCCAGGCGGCTGAACACTGAAGCTTTCTTT. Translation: CASSARRLNTEAFF.

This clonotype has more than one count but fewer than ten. The CDR3 DNA reads TGTGCCAGCAGCGAGGGACAGGGGGCAGATACGCAGTATTTT. Protein sequence: CASSEGQGADTQYF. V is TRBV6-1 and J is TRBJ2-3; 11 bases map to TRBD1. CDR1 and CDR2 (germline): MNHNS, SASEGT. This CDR3 is 14 amino acids long. V was clipped by 6 bases and J by 4 bases; unmatched bases: 3.

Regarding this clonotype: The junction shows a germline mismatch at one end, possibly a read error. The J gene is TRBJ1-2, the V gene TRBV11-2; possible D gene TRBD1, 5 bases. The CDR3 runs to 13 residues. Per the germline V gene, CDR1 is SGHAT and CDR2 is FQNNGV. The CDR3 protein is CANSLDSNYGYTF. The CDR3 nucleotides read TGTGCCAACAGCTTAGACAGCAACTATGGCTACACCTTC.

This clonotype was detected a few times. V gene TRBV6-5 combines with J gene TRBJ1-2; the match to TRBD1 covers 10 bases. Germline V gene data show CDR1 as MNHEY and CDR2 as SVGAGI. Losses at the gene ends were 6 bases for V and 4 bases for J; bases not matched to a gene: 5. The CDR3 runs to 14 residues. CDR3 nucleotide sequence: TGTGCCAGCAGGCTGGGACAGGGGAGCTATGGCTACACCTTC. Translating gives CASRLGQGSYGYTF.

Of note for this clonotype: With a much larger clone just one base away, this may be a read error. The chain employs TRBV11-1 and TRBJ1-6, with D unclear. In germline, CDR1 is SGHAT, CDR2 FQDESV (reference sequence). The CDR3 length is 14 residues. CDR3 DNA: TGTGCCAGCAGCTTCGGTGTGCGGGGTTCACCCCTCCTCTTT. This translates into CASSFGVRGSPLLF.

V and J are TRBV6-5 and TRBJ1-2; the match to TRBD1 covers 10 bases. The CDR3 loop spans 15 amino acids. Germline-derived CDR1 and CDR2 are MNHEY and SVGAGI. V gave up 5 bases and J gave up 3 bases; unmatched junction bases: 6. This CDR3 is CASSPRQGAHYGYTF. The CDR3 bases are TGTGCCAGCAGTCCGAGACAGGGGGCTCACTATGGCTACACCTTC.

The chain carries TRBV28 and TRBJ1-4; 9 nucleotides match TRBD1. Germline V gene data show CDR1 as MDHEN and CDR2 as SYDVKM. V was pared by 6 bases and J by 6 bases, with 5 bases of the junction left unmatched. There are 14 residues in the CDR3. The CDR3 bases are TGTGCCAGCAGGCCGGGACAGGGTCATGAAAAACTGTTTTTT. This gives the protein CASRPGQGHEKLFF. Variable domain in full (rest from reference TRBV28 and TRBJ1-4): DVKVTQSSRYLVKRTGEKVFLECVQDMDHENMFWYRQDPGLGLRLIYFSYDVKMKEKGDIPEGYSVSREKKERFSLILESASTNQTSMYLCASRPGQGHEKLFFGSGTQLSVL.

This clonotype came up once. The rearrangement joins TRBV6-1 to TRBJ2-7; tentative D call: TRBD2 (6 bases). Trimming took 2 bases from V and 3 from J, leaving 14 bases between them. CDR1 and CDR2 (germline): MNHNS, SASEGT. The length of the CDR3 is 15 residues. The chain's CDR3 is CASSEMASEYYEQYF. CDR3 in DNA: TGTGCCAGCAGTGAAATGGCTAGCGAATACTACGAGCAGTACTTC.

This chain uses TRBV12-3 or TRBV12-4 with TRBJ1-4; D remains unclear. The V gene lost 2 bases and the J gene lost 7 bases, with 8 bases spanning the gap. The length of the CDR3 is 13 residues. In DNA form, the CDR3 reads TGTGCCAGCAGTTTACAAAGTGGTGAAAAACTGTTTTTT. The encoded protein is CASSLQSGEKLFF.

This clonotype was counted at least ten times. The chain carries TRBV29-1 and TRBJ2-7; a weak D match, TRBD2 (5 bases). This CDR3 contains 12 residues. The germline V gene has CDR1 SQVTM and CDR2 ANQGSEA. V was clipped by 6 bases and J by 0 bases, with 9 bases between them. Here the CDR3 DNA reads TGCAGCGTCTTGACTAACTCCTACGAGCAGTACTTC. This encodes CSVLTNSYEQYF.

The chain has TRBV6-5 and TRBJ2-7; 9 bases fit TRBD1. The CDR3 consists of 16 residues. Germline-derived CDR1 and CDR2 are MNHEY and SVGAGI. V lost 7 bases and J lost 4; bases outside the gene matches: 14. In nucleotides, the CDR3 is TGTGCCAGCATCTCTACCGTGGACAGGGGAGGATACGAGCAGTACTTC. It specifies CASISTVDRGGYEQYF.

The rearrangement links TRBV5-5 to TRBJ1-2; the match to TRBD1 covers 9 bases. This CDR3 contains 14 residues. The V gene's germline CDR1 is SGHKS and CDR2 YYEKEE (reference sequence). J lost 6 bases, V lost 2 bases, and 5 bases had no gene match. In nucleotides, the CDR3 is TGTGCCAGCAGCTTTAGGGGGACAGGGAATGGCTACACCTTC. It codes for CASSFRGTGNGYTF.

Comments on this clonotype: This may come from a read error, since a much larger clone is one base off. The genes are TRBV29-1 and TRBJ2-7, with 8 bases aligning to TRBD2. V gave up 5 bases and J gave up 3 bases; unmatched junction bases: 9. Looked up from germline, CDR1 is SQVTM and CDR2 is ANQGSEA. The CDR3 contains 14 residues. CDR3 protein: CSVRLTGGVYEQYF. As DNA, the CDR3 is TGCAGCGTTCGACTAACGGGAGGGGTCTACGAGCAGTACTTC.

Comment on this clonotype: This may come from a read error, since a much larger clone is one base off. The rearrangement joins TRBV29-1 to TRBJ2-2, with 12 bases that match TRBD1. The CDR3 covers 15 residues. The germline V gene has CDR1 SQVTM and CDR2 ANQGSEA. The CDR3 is CSFTTGTGGTVELFF. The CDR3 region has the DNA TGCAGCTTTACAACCGGGACAGGGGGCACCGTGGAGCTGTTTTTT.